This T cell receptor beta chain appears in the sequencing data of a study of shared clonotypes between healthy human individuals. Study-wide results and limits: The study found about 5.1% of naive CD4 clonotypes shared across a handful of donors. With few donors, the genetic and exposure-history diversity represented was limited.

Into CD45RA+ naive and CD45RA-negative memory subsets, the CD4+ cells were split. The assay was immunoSEQ multiplex PCR, and TCRdb's table has in-frame clones only and misses some. Among roughly 2.2 million clones listed, around 92% were seen once. The V end was cut by 3 bases, the J end by 0 bases, with 13 bases between. Germline CDR1 SGHRS, CDR2 YFSETQ. The CDR3 totals 17 residues. In the case of this clone: No antigen is known for it.

This sequence joins TRBV5-1 and TRBJ2-6, with D hard to call. This receptor was identified in a man aged 18 to 29 in good health. Some clones in this sample may be carry-over from other donors' samples. The sequencing sample was made of naive CD4+ T cells from PBMCs. As for subset: CD45RA+ positively selected. The CDR3: CASSSIPADSGANVLTF. The CDR3 nucleotides read TGCGCCAGCAGCTCAATTCCCGCGGACTCTGGGGCCAACGTCCTGACTTTC.